This TCR beta chain was obtained from a study of blood T cells in healthy people across ages. As for the study in general: Template switching picked up about one barcoded beta molecule for each two T cells.

Healthy individuals of Caucasian origin from Russia, aged roughly 6 to 100, served as donors. With a J-beta primer mix and a sample-barcoded 5' primer, a second PCR ran about 7 to 12 cycles. Each CDR3 protein is one row after TCRdb ran MiXCR on the 5' RACE reads. The sample includes 760,000 or so distinct CDR3 sequences, 20% to 25% of them seen just once. Germline V gene sequence: CDR1 SGHTA, CDR2 FQGNSA. The V gene end was trimmed by 6 bases and the J gene end by 6 bases; junction bases not matched to a gene: 8. The CDR3 totals 13 residues. The same data also contributed to another study, on T cells of mothers and their children.

Sequenced sample: blood. The chain links TRBV7-2 to TRBJ2-7; 7 bases fit TRBD1. This sequence originates from a boy aged 5 to 17 in good health. In nucleotides, the CDR3 is TGTGCCAGCAGTTCAGGGACAGAAGTCGAGCAGTACTTC. Translating gives CASSSGTEVEQYF.